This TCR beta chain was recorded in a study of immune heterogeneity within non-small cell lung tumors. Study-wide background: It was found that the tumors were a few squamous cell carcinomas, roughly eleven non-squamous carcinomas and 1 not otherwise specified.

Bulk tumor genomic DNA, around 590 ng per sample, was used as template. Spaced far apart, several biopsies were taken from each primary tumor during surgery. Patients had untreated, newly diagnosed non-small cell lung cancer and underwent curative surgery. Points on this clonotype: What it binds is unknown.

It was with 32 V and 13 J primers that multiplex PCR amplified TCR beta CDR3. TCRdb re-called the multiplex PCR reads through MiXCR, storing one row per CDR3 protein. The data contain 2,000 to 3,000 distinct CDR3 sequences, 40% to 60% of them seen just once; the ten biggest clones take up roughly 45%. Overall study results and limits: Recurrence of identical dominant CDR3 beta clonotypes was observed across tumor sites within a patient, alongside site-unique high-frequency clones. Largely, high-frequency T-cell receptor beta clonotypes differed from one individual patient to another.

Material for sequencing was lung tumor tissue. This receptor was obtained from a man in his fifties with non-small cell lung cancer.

The CDR3 sequence: CASSRNLLAGPYNEQFF. Here the CDR3 DNA reads TGTGCCAGCAGCCGAAATCTACTAGCGGGGCCCTACAATGAGCAGTTCTTC. The V and J genes are TRBV11-2 and TRBJ2-1, with 10 bases lining up with TRBD2. Per the germline V gene, CDR1 is SGHAT and CDR2 is FQNNGV. V was clipped by 5 bases and J by 2 bases; unmatched bases: 9. The CDR3 runs to 17 residues. The full variable domain, with the rest looked up from reference TRBV11-2 and TRBJ2-1, is EAGVAQSPRYKIIEKRQSVAFWCNPISGHATLYWYQQILGQGPKLLIQFQNNGVVDDSQLPKDRFSAERLKGVDSTLKIQPAKLEDSAVYLCASSRNLLAGPYNEQFFGPGTRLTVL.